Listed below are T cell receptor beta chains from one sample, sequenced in a study of T cell responses to AZD1222 COVID-19 vaccine. The protocol was immunoSEQ multiplex PCR, while the TCRdb copy is restricted to in-frame clones and leaves out a portion. Here the sample spans under 130,000 clones, 90% being singletons. The sample consisted of peripheral blood, taken on day 0 of AZD1222 vaccination. The receptors shown here come from an adult in good health. CDR3s include the opening cysteine and the closing phenylalanine or tryptophan. A D gene is named only where the DNA matches it firmly. Not every row has a clone size; where given, it reads once, few, many or a size class.

clone_size | j_call | d_call | v_call | cdr3_aa | cdr3_nt
NA | TRBJ1-1 | TRBD1 | TRBV6-5 | CASSWGQAITEAFF | TGTGCCAGCAGTTGGGGACAGGCCATCACTGAAGCTTTCTTT
NA | TRBJ1-1 | TRBD1 | TRBV30 | CAWSGPLTGAINTEAFF | TGTGCCTGGAGTGGGCCCTTGACAGGGGCTATTAACACTGAAGCTTTCTTT
NA | TRBJ1-2 | NA | TRBV7-6 | CASSLGKTGPGGYTF | TGTGCCAGCAGCTTAGGAAAGACAGGCCCTGGGGGCTACACCTTC
NA | TRBJ2-5 | NA | TRBV7-7 | CASSLALGRTGQETQYF | TGTGCTAGCAGCTTAGCCTTAGGTCGTACCGGCCAAGAGACCCAGTACTTC
NA | TRBJ2-5 | TRBD1 | TRBV6-6 | CASSRTPTQGGGETQYF | TGTGCCAGCAGTCGAACCCCTACACAGGGGGGAGGAGAGACCCAGTACTTC
NA | TRBJ1-1 | NA | TRBV2 | CASSSGLNTEAFF | TGTGCCAGCAGTTCAGGCTTGAACACTGAAGCTTTCTTT
NA | TRBJ2-5 | NA | TRBV29-1 | CSAKVRQGETQYF | TGCAGCGCTAAGGTACGGCAAGGAGAGACCCAGTACTTC
NA | TRBJ1-5 | TRBD1 | TRBV7-9 | CASSLGTGSQPQHF | TGTGCCAGCAGCTTAGGGACAGGCAGTCAGCCCCAGCATTTT
NA | TRBJ2-7 | NA | TRBV13 | CASSPLPFQRQGYEQYF | TGTGCCAGCAGCCCTCTACCTTTCCAGCGCCAGGGATACGAGCAGTACTTC
NA | TRBJ1-2 | NA | TRBV5-1 | CASSSTLGGNYGYTF | TGCGCCAGCAGCTCCACCCTCGGAGGTAACTATGGCTACACCTTC
NA | TRBJ1-5 | TRBD1 | TRBV6-4 | CASSDKGQGDLGNQPQHF | TGTGCCAGCAGTGACAAGGGACAGGGGGATTTGGGGAATCAGCCCCAGCATTTT
NA | TRBJ2-1 | NA | TRBV7-3 | CASSLGFGSYNEQFF | TGTGCCAGCAGCTTAGGGTTCGGCTCCTACAATGAGCAGTTCTTC
once | TRBJ2-7 | NA | TRBV6-4 | CASKTGDYEQYF | TGTGCCAGCAAGACCGGGGACTACGAGCAGTACTTC
NA | TRBJ1-1 | NA | TRBV7-8 | CASSFIGVPMNTEAFF | TGTGCCAGCAGCTTTATAGGGGTCCCCATGAACACTGAAGCTTTCTTT
NA | TRBJ1-1 | NA | TRBV6-5 | CASSYDSTEAFF | TGTGCCAGCAGTTATGACAGCACTGAAGCTTTCTTT
NA | TRBJ1-2 | NA | TRBV4-3 | CASSQGWAGYGYTF | TGCGCCAGCAGCCAAGGATGGGCGGGCTATGGCTACACCTTC
NA | TRBJ2-2 | TRBD1 | TRBV27 | CASMTGGRTGELFF | TGTGCCAGCATGACAGGGGGCCGGACCGGGGAGCTGTTTTTT
NA | TRBJ1-1 | NA | TRBV30 | CAWRGLSREAFF | TGTGCCTGGAGGGGACTTTCGAGGGAAGCTTTCTTT
NA | TRBJ2-3 | TRBD2 | TRBV5-6 | CASSLSASGSDTQYF | TGTGCCAGCAGCTTGTCGGCTAGCGGTTCAGATACGCAGTATTTT
NA | TRBJ2-7 | NA | TRBV13 | CASSSLRSSYEQYF | TGTGCCAGCAGTTCCCTCCGGAGCTCCTACGAGCAGTACTTC
NA | TRBJ2-7 | TRBD2 | TRBV5-1 | CASSLGTSGTSSYEQYF | TGCGCCAGCAGCCTCGGGACTAGCGGGACCAGCTCCTACGAGCAGTACTTC
few | TRBJ1-1 | NA | TRBV25-1 | CASSRRADANTEAFF | TGTGCCAGCAGTCGACGGGCAGACGCTAACACTGAAGCTTTCTTT
NA | TRBJ1-1 | NA | TRBV11-2 | CASRPTENTEAFF | TGTGCCAGCAGGCCCACAGAGAACACTGAAGCTTTCTTT
NA | TRBJ1-2 | NA | TRBV4-1 | CASSQVPGSGDLF | TGCGCCAGCAGCCAAGTCCCAGGGAGTGGCGATCTCTTC
NA | TRBJ1-2 | NA | TRBV6-1 | CASSGGFNGYLEGYTF | TGTGCCAGCAGTGGAGGGTTTAACGGCTATCTGGAAGGCTACACCTTC
NA | TRBJ2-7 | TRBD2 | TRBV4-3 | CASSHALAGDSYEQYF | TGCGCCAGCAGCCACGCACTAGCGGGGGATTCCTACGAGCAGTACTTC
NA | TRBJ2-5 | NA | TRBV2 | CASTPGLETQYF | TGTGCCAGCACTCCAGGCTTAGAGACCCAGTACTTC
NA | TRBJ2-3 | NA | TRBV3-1/TRBV3-2 | CASSPPGGTDTQYF | TGTGCCAGCAGCCCCCCCGGGGGCACAGATACGCAGTATTTT
NA | TRBJ1-3 | NA | TRBV7-6 | CASSLGDGNTIYF | TGTGCCAGCAGCTTAGGCGATGGAAACACCATATATTTT
NA | TRBJ1-6 | NA | TRBV12-2 | CASRLPRLNSPLHF | TGTGCAAGTCGGTTACCACGTCTTAATTCACCCCTCCACTTT
NA | TRBJ1-4 | TRBD1 | TRBV5-1 | CASRTRQGGGKLFF | TGCGCCAGCAGGACCCGACAGGGCGGTGGAAAACTGTTTTTT
NA | TRBJ1-5 | TRBD1 | TRBV7-2 | CASSLKGQGIWQPQHF | TGTGCCAGCAGCTTAAAAGGACAGGGCATATGGCAGCCCCAGCATTTT
once | TRBJ1-3 | NA | TRBV12-5 | CASGLVPGPNTIYF | TGTGCTAGTGGTTTGGTACCCGGTCCAAACACCATATATTTT
few | TRBJ2-3 | NA | TRBV5-1 | CASSLSRGDLDTQYF | TGCGCCAGCAGCTTGTCTAGGGGAGACTTGGATACGCAGTATTTT
NA | TRBJ2-7 | TRBD1 | TRBV4-3 | CASSQDGTGVYEQYF | TGCGCCAGCAGCCAAGATGGGACAGGGGTTTACGAGCAGTACTTC
NA | TRBJ1-1 | NA | TRBV6-4 | CASSDSPGGKDTEAFF | TGTGCCAGCAGTGACTCCCCAGGCGGCAAGGACACTGAAGCTTTCTTT
NA | TRBJ2-1 | TRBD2 | TRBV24-1 | CATSDPFSGGYNEQFF | TGTGCCACCAGTGATCCTTTTAGCGGGGGGTACAATGAGCAGTTCTTC
NA | TRBJ2-7 | NA | TRBV21-1 | CASSRSGGALIVEQYF | TGTGCCAGCTCGAGAAGCGGGGGGGCCTTAATAGTCGAGCAGTACTTC
NA | TRBJ2-5 | NA | TRBV7-9 | CASSSGEETQYF | TGTGCCAGCAGCTCTGGAGAAGAGACCCAGTACTTC
NA | TRBJ1-1 | NA | TRBV11-2 | CASSLIPRGNTEAFF | TGTGCCAGCAGCTTAATACCCCGGGGGAACACTGAAGCTTTCTTT
NA | TRBJ1-3 | TRBD1 | TRBV5-6 | CASSPDQTGSRNTIYF | TGTGCCAGCAGCCCAGACCAGACAGGGAGCAGAAACACCATATATTTT
once | TRBJ1-5 | NA | TRBV11-2 | CASSLGQASNQPQHF | TGTGCCAGCAGCTTAGGACAGGCTAGCAATCAGCCCCAGCATTTT
NA | TRBJ2-5 | TRBD1 | TRBV28 | CASSPGTGEETQYF | TGTGCCAGCAGTCCCGGGACAGGGGAAGAGACCCAGTACTTC
NA | TRBJ2-2 | NA | TRBV28 | CASRTSTGELFF | TGTGCCAGCAGGACGAGCACCGGGGAGCTGTTTTTT
NA | TRBJ1-1 | NA | TRBV4-1 | CASSHGPGARGNEAFF | TGCGCCAGCAGCCATGGTCCCGGGGCGAGGGGAAACGAAGCTTTCTTT
NA | TRBJ2-1 | TRBD2 | TRBV15 | CATSSPVTSGQSSYNEQFF | TGTGCCACCAGCAGTCCTGTTACTAGCGGTCAAAGCTCCTACAATGAGCAGTTCTTC
NA | TRBJ2-4 | TRBD2 | TRBV7-9 | CASSFGSGWYF | TGTGCCAGCAGCTTCGGTAGCGGGTGGTACTTC
NA | TRBJ2-7 | TRBD2 | TRBV6-2/TRBV6-3 | CASSSHGGAGSEQYF | TGTGCCAGCAGTTCTCACGGGGGGGCCGGATCCGAGCAGTACTTC
NA | TRBJ2-1 | TRBD1 | TRBV4-1 | CASSPVAGGNEQFF | TGCGCCAGCAGCCCCGTGGCAGGGGGAAATGAGCAGTTCTTC
many | TRBJ1-1 | TRBD1 | TRBV29-1 | CSVLPGQANTEAFF | TGCAGCGTCTTACCGGGACAGGCTAACACTGAAGCTTTCTTT
NA | TRBJ2-2 | TRBD1 | TRBV3-1/TRBV3-2 | CASSVSGTGNTGELFF | TGTGCCAGCTCAGTTTCCGGGACAGGGAACACCGGGGAGCTGTTTTTT
NA | TRBJ1-1 | NA | TRBV11-2 | CASSQTGLYTEAFF | TGTGCCAGCAGCCAAACGGGGTTGTACACTGAAGCTTTCTTT
once | TRBJ1-5 | NA | TRBV7-2 | CASSSLGRANQPQHF | TGTGCCAGCAGCTCACTCGGCAGGGCTAACCAGCCCCAGCATTTT
NA | TRBJ2-7 | NA | TRBV5-6 | CASSPGDNAYEQYF | TGTGCCAGCTCCCCTGGAGACAATGCCTACGAGCAGTACTTC
few | TRBJ2-1 | TRBD2 | TRBV3-1/TRBV3-2 | CASSPHTSGGPNEQFF | TGTGCCAGCAGCCCACACACTAGCGGGGGGCCGAATGAGCAGTTCTTC
NA | TRBJ2-3 | NA | TRBV7-3 | CASSLLESDTQYF | TGTGCCAGCAGCCTCCTCGAGTCAGATACGCAGTATTTT
NA | TRBJ1-3 | NA | TRBV2 | CASSRQVKGNTIYF | TGTGCCAGCAGTCGCCAAGTAAAGGGGAACACCATATATTTT
NA | TRBJ1-1 | NA | TRBV2 | CASSEEQLNTEAFF | TGTGCCAGCAGTGAAGAACAGCTGAACACTGAAGCTTTCTTT